The T cell receptor (beta chain) under discussion was sequenced for a study of OX40 agonist ivuxolimab in advanced cancers. V lost 2 bases, J lost 6 bases, and 13 bases lay in between. Germline V CDR1 and CDR2: SEHNR, FQNEAQ (reference sequence). The CDR3 runs to 15 residues. Regarding this clone: No antigen is known for it.

Overall study results and limits: Researchers did not establish what antigens the expanded peripheral T cells target. CD8+ T cells (on average) carried more expanded clones than CD4+ T cells.

The protocol was immunoSEQ multiplex PCR, while the TCRdb copy is restricted to in-frame clones and leaves out a portion. This table holds about 73,000 clones, about 92% found once. The receptor comes from an adult with an advanced solid tumor such as melanoma, head and neck, liver or kidney cancer. The chain employs TRBV7-9 and TRBJ2-2, with D hard to call. Source: CD4+ or CD8+ T cells sorted from blood, taken in a trial of the OX40 agonist ivuxolimab. CDR3 sequence: CASSLLSPEAGELFF. The CDR3 DNA follows: TGTGCCAGCAGCTTATTATCCCCCGAGGCCGGGGAGCTGTTTTTT.